This T cell receptor (beta chain) was sequenced for a study of cytomegalovirus exposure and HLA in healthy donors. Study outcomes and limitations: The listing of 150 or so TCR beta chains classed them as cytomegalovirus-associated. Across all donors, roughly uniform sequencing depth was an assumption of the presence/absence analyses. Another analysis was done later, and it associated 15,000 or so TCR beta sequences with HLA alleles at 0.05 false discovery rate.

This PCR relied on a set of 60 Vbeta primers and 13 Jbeta primers. Some clones are missing from TCRdb's copy, which holds only in-frame ones; the method was immunoSEQ multiplex PCR. Its table lists 60,000 to 85,000 clones. Of note for this clone: Its antigen is unknown.

Trimming removed 6 bases at V and 0 bases at J, with 15 bases between. This CDR3 contains 15 residues. CDR1 is MDHEN, CDR2 SYDVKM, per germline. The sequenced sample consisted of PBMCs. This chain links TRBV28 with TRBJ2-7; a possible D gene is TRBD2 (6 bases). This receptor was obtained from a man over 45 in good health and CMV-seropositive. CDR3 in DNA: TGTGCCAGCAGACTTCGCCGGGACTCCTCCTACGAGCAGTACTTC. It yields the protein CASRLRRDSSYEQYF. The full variable domain, with the rest looked up from reference TRBV28 and TRBJ2-7, is DVKVTQSSRYLVKRTGEKVFLECVQDMDHENMFWYRQDPGLGLRLIYFSYDVKMKEKGDIPEGYSVSREKKERFSLILESASTNQTSMYLCASRLRRDSSYEQYFGPGTRLTVT.